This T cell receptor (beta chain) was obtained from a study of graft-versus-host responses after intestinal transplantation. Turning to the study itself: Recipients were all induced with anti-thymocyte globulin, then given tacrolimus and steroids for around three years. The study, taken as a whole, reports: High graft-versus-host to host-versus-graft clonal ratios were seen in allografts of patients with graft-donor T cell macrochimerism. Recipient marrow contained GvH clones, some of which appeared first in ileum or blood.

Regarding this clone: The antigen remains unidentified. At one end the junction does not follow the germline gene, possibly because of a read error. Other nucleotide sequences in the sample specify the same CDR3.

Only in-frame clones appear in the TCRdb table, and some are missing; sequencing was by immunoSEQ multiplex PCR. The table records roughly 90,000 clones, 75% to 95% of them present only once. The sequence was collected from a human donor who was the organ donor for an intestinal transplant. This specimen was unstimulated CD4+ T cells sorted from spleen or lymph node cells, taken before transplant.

The CDR3 nucleotides are TGCGCCAGCAGTGAAAGGGGCACTAGCGGGAGGGTAAGGGACGAGCAGTACTTC. It is translated as CASSERGTSGRVRDEQYF. The chain recombines TRBV2 with TRBJ2-7; TRBD2 matches at 13 bases. The germline V gene encodes CDR1 SNHLY and CDR2 FYNNEI. This CDR3 is built from 18 residues.